This entry features one T cell receptor (beta chain) sequence. Its antigen is unknown. Selected positively for CCR7 and CD45RO-negative, naive CD8 cells excluded terminally differentiated effector memory CD45RA+ cells. Caucasian adults living in Nashville, Tennessee, provided all samples. The CDR3 is 18 residues long. CDR1 is LNHDA and CDR2 is SQIVND in the germline V gene (reference sequence). V lost 3 bases and J lost 4; bases outside the gene matches: 12. This entry belongs to a study of shared clonotypes between healthy human individuals. Study-level results: What naive subsets generally showed was a larger estimated richness than memory subsets showed.

This table comes from immunoSEQ multiplex PCR, and its TCRdb copy is limited to in-frame clones, with some not included. The table includes around 2,000,000 clones, about 95% detected once. The chain is built from TRBV19 and TRBJ1-5; 10 bases are shared with TRBD1. The sequencing input was naive CD8+ T cells sorted from blood. The source of this sequence is a man in his late teens or twenties in good health. The CDR3 DNA reads TGTGCCAGTAGTATTCTGGGGGGACAGGGGAAAAGGAATCAGCCCCAGCATTTT. It codes for CASSILGGQGKRNQPQHF. The variable domain in full, with the rest retrieved from reference TRBV19 and TRBJ1-5, is DGGITQSPKYLFRKEGQNVTLSCEQNLNHDAMYWYRQDPGQGLRLIYYSQIVNDFQKGDIAEGYSVSREKKESFPLTVTSAQKNPTAFYLCASSILGGQGKRNQPQHFGDGTRLSIL.